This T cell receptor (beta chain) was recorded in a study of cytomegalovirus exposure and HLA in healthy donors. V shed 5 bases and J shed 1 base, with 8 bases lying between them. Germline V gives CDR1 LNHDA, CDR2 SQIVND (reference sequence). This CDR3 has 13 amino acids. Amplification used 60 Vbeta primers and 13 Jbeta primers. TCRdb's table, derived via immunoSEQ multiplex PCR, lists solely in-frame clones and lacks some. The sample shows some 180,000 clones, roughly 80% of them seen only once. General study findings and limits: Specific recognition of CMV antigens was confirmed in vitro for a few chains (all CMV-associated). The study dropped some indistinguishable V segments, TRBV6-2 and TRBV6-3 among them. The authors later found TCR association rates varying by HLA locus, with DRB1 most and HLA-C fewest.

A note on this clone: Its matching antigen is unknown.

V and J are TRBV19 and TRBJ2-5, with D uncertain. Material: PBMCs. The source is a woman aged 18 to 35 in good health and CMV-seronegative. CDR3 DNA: TGTGCCAGTAGTCGGAGACTCCAAGAGACCCAGTACTTC. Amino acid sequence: CASSRRLQETQYF.